This is a list of T cell receptor beta chains from one sample in a study of cytomegalovirus exposure and HLA in healthy donors. Sequencing used immunoSEQ multiplex PCR; TCRdb keeps in-frame clones, though not all of them. The top ten clones hold roughly 3.1% of a sample with approximately 150,000 clones, roughly 82% of them seen once. The source material was PBMCs. The receptor set was obtained from a young man in good health and CMV-seropositive. The CDR3 runs from the conserved cysteine through the conserved F or W. The order of the fields is CDR3 length, V gene, clone size, J gene, D gene, CDR3 DNA, CDR3 protein. The D gene is left open where the match is weak. Rows may omit the clone size; those that give it use once, few, many or a size class.

cdr3_length: 14
v_call: TRBV5-4
clone_size: once
j_call: TRBJ2-7
d_call: TRBD2
cdr3_nt: TGTGCCAGCAGGCCGGCGGGAGGGTCCTACGAGCAGTACTTC
cdr3_aa: CASRPAGGSYEQYF

cdr3_length: 15
v_call: TRBV23-1
clone_size: few
j_call: TRBJ1-5
d_call: .
cdr3_nt: TGCGCCAGCAGTCAAAAATTGGGTGGAGGTCAGCCCCAGCATTTT
cdr3_aa: CASSQKLGGGQPQHF

cdr3_length: 11
v_call: TRBV6-1
clone_size: .
j_call: TRBJ2-5
d_call: .
cdr3_nt: TGTGCCAGCAGCGAGGAGTGGACCCAGTACTTC
cdr3_aa: CASSEEWTQYF

cdr3_length: 15
v_call: TRBV2
clone_size: .
j_call: TRBJ1-3
d_call: TRBD1
cdr3_nt: TGTGCCATCCTACGGAGGGGGCGAAGAGGAAACACCATATATTTT
cdr3_aa: CAILRRGRRGNTIYF

cdr3_length: 15
v_call: TRBV19
clone_size: .
j_call: TRBJ1-1
d_call: TRBD1
cdr3_nt: TGTGCCAGTAGTACTGACAGGGTGTGGAACACTGAAGCTTTCTTT
cdr3_aa: CASSTDRVWNTEAFF

cdr3_length: 15
v_call: TRBV19
clone_size: .
j_call: TRBJ2-7
d_call: TRBD1
cdr3_nt: TGTGCCAGTAGTATAGGAGCAGGGGGCCCCTACGAGCAGTACTTC
cdr3_aa: CASSIGAGGPYEQYF

cdr3_length: 16
v_call: TRBV5-1
clone_size: .
j_call: TRBJ2-1
d_call: .
cdr3_nt: TGCGCCAGCAGCTGGACGTTGGGGGGAGGCGGTAATGAGCAGTTCTTC
cdr3_aa: CASSWTLGGGGNEQFF

cdr3_length: 18
v_call: TRBV7-7
clone_size: .
j_call: TRBJ1-6
d_call: .
cdr3_nt: TGTGCTAGCAGTTACCACTCCAATCGGGCAGGGTATAATTCACCCCTCCACTTT
cdr3_aa: CASSYHSNRAGYNSPLHF

cdr3_length: 14
v_call: TRBV19
clone_size: .
j_call: TRBJ1-1
d_call: TRBD1
cdr3_nt: TGTGCCAGTAGTCCCAGGGACAGGGACACTGAAGCTTTCTTT
cdr3_aa: CASSPRDRDTEAFF

cdr3_length: 16
v_call: TRBV15
clone_size: .
j_call: TRBJ2-2
d_call: TRBD1
cdr3_nt: TGTGCCACCAGCAGAGATCAGGGGGCCAACACCGGGGAGCTGTTTTTT
cdr3_aa: CATSRDQGANTGELFF